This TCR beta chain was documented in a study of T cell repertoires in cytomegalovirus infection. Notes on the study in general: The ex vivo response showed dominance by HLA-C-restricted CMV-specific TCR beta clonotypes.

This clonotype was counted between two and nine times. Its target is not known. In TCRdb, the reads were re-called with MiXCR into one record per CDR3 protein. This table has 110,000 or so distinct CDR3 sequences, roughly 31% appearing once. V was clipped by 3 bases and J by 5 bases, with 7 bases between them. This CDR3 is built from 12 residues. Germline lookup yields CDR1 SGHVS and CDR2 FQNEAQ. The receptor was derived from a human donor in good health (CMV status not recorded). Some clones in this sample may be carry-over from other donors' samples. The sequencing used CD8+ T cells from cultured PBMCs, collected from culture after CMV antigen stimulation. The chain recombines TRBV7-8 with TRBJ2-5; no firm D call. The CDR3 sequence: CASSFFEETQYF. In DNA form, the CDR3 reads TGTGCCAGCAGCTTTTTTGAGGAGACCCAGTACTTC.